This T cell receptor beta chain was sequenced in a study of blood T cell repertoires in COVID-19. Study summary: Samples representing acute and convalescent COVID-19 were sourced from the United States, Italy and Spain. Nucleic acid was either cDNA or gDNA, and it came from T cells, B-cell-depleted T cells, or PBMCs.

V was pared by 3 bases and J by 9 bases, with 12 bases between. The CDR3 spans 14 residues. Germline lookup yields CDR1 SGHDN and CDR2 FVKESK. In the original processing: For nucleated cells, counts were estimated from reference gene primer amplification. The data were produced by immunoSEQ multiplex PCR, yet TCRdb's version contains in-frame clones alone and is incomplete. The V and J calls and clone size come from that table; D and trimming were worked out from the DNA. The table includes 100,000 or so clones, roughly 87% detected once. The source of this sequence is a woman in her fifties or sixties with acute or convalescent COVID-19. The sequenced sample consisted of peripheral blood. V is TRBV14 and J is TRBJ1-6; maybe TRBD1 (5 bases). The chain's CDR3 is CASSHSGGFSPLHF. CDR3 DNA: TGTGCCAGCAGCCACAGCGGGGGATTTTCACCCCTCCACTTT.